This T cell receptor (beta chain) was sequenced for a study of T-cell reconstitution after alpha-beta-depleted transplantation in children. The CDR3 is made up of 14 amino acids. Germline V gene sequence: CDR1 DFQATT, CDR2 SNEGSKA (reference sequence). J was trimmed by 3 bases and V by 2 bases; bases with no gene match: 3. This clonotype has just a few counts. Preparation of the TCRbeta library was carried out with unique molecular identifiers. TCRdb reanalysed the PCR reads using MiXCR and keeps one entry per CDR3 protein. In the table there are approximately 340,000 distinct CDR3 sequences, about 9.4% of which are singletons.

The TCR was taken from a human donor who donated a stem cell graft to a child with acute lymphoblastic leukemia. This sequence joins TRBV20-1 and TRBJ2-3, with 9 bases lining up with TRBD2. The specimen comprised PBMCs from the stem cell graft donor, sampled from the stem cell graft. The CDR3 protein is CSARPLAGTDTQYF. The DNA for the CDR3 is TGCAGTGCTAGACCTCTAGCGGGAACAGATACGCAGTATTTT.